Given below is one T cell receptor (beta chain) in context. TCRdb keeps only in-frame clones here, not all; method: immunoSEQ multiplex PCR. The table includes a few hundred thousand clones, approximately 84% detected once. The CDR3 loop spans 15 amino acids. Germline lookup yields CDR1 SGHDT and CDR2 YYEEEE. Trimming removed 7 bases from V and 2 bases from J, with 18 bases in between. The record originates from a study of blood T cell repertoires in COVID-19. The chain has TRBV5-6 and TRBJ1-2; D gene uncertain. This sequence originates from a woman between 25 and 40 years old who had recovered from COVID-19. The sample consisted of PBMCs or T cells enriched from blood (not recorded which). The CDR3 protein is CASWLAGSLNYGYTF. CDR3 DNA: TGTGCCAGCTGGCTTGCGGGGAGCCTAAACTATGGCTACACCTTC.